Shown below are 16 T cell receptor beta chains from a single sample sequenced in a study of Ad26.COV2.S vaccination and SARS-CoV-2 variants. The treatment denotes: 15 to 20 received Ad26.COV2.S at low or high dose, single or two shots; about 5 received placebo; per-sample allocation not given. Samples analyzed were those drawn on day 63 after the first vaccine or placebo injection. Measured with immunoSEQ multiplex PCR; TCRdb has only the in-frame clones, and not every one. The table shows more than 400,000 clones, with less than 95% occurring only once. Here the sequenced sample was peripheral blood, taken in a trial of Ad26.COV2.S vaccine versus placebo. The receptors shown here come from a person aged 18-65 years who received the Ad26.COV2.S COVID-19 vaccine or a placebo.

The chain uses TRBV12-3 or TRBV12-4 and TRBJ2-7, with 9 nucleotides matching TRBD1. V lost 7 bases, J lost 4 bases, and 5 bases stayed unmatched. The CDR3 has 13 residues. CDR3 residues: CASTGTGRYEQYF. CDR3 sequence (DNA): TGTGCCAGCACCGGGACAGGGAGGTACGAGCAGTACTTC.

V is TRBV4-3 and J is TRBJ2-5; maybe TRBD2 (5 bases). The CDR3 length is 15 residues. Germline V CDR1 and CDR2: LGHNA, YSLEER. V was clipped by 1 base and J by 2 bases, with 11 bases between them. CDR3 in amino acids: CASSQVRGPQETQYF. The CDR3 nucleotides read TGCGCCAGCAGCCAAGTCCGCGGGCCTCAAGAGACCCAGTACTTC.

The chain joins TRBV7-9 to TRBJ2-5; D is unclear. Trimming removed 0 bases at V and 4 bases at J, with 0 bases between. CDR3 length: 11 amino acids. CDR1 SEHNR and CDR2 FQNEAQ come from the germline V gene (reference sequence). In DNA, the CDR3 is TGTGCCAGCAGCTTAGCAGAGACCCAGTACTTC. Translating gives CASSLAETQYF.

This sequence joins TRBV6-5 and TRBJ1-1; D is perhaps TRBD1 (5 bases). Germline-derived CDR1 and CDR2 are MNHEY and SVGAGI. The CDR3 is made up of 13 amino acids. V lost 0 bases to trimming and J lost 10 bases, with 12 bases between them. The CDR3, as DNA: TGTGCCAGCAGTTACTCTAGGGGCGCCAGAGCTTTCTTT. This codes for CASSYSRGARAFF.

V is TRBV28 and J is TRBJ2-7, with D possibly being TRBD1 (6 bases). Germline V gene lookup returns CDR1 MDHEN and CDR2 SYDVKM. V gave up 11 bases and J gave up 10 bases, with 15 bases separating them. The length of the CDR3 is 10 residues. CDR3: CASQRGFQYF. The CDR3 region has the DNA TGTGCCTCTCAAAGGGGGTTCCAGTACTTC.

Here the CDR3 reads CASSYRVNTEAFF. In DNA, the CDR3 is TGTGCCAGCAGTTATCGGGTGAACACTGAAGCTTTCTTT. The rearrangement joins TRBV6-5 to TRBJ1-1; D remains ambiguous. Trimming stripped 3 bases from V and 0 bases from J, with 5 bases between. The CDR3 sequence is 13 residues long. CDR1 and CDR2 from the germline V gene are MNHEY and SVGAGI.

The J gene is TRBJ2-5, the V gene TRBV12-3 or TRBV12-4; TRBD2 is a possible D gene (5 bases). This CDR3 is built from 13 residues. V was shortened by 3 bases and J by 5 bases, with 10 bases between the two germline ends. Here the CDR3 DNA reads TGTGCCAGCAGTTTCGGGTCGGGGGAGACCCAGTACTTC. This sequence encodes CASSFGSGETQYF.

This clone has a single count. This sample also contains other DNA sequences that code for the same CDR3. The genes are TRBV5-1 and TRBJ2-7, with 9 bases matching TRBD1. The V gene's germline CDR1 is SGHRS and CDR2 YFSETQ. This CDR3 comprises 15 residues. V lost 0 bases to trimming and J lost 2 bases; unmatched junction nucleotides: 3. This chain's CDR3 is CASSLETGGTYEQYF. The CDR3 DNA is TGCGCCAGCAGCTTGGAGACAGGGGGTACCTACGAGCAGTACTTC. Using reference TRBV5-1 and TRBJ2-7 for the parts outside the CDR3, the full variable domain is KAGVTQTPRYLIKTRGQQVTLSCSPISGHRSVSWYQQTPGQGLQFLFEYFSETQRNKGNFPGRFSGRQFSNSRSEMNVSTLELGDSALYLCASSLETGGTYEQYFGPGTRLTVT.

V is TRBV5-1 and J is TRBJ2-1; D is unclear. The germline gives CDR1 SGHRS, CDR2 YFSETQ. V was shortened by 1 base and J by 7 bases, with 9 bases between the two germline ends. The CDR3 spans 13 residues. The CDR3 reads CASSLLKVNEQFF. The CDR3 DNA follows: TGCGCCAGCAGCTTGTTAAAGGTGAATGAGCAGTTCTTC.

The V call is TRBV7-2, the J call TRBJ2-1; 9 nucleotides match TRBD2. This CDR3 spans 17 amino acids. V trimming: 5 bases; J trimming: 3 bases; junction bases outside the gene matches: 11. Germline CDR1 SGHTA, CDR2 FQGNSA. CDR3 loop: CASSTSYPSGVYNEQFF. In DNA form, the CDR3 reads TGTGCCAGCAGCACTAGCTACCCTAGCGGGGTCTACAATGAGCAGTTCTTC.

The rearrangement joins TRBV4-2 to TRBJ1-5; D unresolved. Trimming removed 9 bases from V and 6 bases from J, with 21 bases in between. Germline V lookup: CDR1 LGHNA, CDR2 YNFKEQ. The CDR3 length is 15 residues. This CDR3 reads CASRHQHGWSQPQHF. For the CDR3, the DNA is TGTGCCAGTCGGCACCAACACGGATGGTCTCAGCCCCAGCATTTT.

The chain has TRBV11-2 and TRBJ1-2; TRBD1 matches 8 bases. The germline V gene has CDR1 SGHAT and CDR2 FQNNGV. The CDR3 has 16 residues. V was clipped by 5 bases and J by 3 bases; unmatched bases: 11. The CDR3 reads CASSGETQGAYYGYTF. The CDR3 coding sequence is TGTGCCAGCAGCGGCGAGACTCAGGGGGCGTACTATGGCTACACCTTC.

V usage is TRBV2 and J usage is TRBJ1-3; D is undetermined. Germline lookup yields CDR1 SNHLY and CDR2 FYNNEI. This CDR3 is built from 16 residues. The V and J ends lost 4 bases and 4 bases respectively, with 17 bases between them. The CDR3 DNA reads TGTGCCAGCAGTGGGGGTGACTCGACCTGGGGAAACACCATATATTTT. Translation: CASSGGDSTWGNTIYF.

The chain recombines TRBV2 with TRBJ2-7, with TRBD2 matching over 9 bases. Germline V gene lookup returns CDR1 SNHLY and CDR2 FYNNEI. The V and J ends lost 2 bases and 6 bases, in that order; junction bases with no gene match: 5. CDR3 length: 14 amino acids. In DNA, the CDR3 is TGTGCCAGCAGTGAACGCGGGAGGGATGGCGAGCAGTACTTC. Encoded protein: CASSERGRDGEQYF. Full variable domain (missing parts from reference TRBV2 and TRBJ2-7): EPEVTQTPSHQVTQMGQEVILRCVPISNHLYFYWYRQILGQKVEFLVSFYNNEISEKSEIFDDQFSVERPDGSNFTLKIRSTKLEDSAMYFCASSERGRDGEQYFGPGTRLTVT.

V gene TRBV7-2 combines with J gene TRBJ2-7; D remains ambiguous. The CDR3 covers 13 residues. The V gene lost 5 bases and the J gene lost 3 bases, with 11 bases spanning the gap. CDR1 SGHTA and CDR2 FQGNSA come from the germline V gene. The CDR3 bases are TGTGCCAGCAGCCCGCGGACGGTCTACGAGCAGTACTTC. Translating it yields CASSPRTVYEQYF.

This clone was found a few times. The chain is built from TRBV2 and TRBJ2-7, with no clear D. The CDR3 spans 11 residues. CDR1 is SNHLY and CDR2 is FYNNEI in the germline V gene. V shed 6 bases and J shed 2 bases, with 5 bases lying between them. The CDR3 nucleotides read TGTGCCAGCAGGGTTACCTACGAGCAGTACTTC. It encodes CASRVTYEQYF.